What follows are 9 T cell receptor beta chains derived from one specimen sequenced in a study of shared clonotypes between healthy human individuals. This table comes from immunoSEQ multiplex PCR, and its TCRdb copy is limited to in-frame clones, with some not included. Counted here are around 2.3 million clones, nearly 97% occurring once; the ten biggest clones make up approximately 0.13%. Sequenced input: naive CD4+ T cells sorted from blood. Regarding subset: CD45RA+ positively selected. Source of these receptors: a man aged 18-30 years in good health.

The V and J genes are TRBV6-1 and TRBJ2-7; maybe TRBD1 (6 bases). V was shortened by 2 bases and J by 11 bases, with 19 bases between the two germline ends. This CDR3 is built from 14 residues. The germline V gene has CDR1 MNHNS and CDR2 SASEGT. The CDR3 region has the DNA TGTGCCAGCAGTGAATCGCGACAGTTGAGACAGGAGTACTTC. Its translation: CASSESRQLRQEYF.

The genes are TRBV5-1 and TRBJ2-1, with 9 nucleotides matching TRBD2. The CDR3 totals 14 residues. The trim removed 5 bases at V and 0 bases at J, leaving 0 bases unmatched. Germline values: CDR1 SGHRS, CDR2 YFSETQ. This chain's CDR3 is CASRAGGSYNEQFF. CDR3 nucleotides: TGCGCCAGCAGAGCGGGGGGCTCCTACAATGAGCAGTTCTTC.

This chain links TRBV9 with TRBJ2-2; TRBD2 agrees at 12 bases. Germline assignment: CDR1 SGDLS and CDR2 YYNGEE. This CDR3 comprises 15 residues. V lost 3 bases and J lost 6; bases outside the gene matches: 3. The CDR3 region is CASSASGRVAGELFF. CDR3 coding DNA: TGTGCCAGCAGCGCTAGCGGGAGGGTCGCCGGGGAGCTGTTTTTT.

This chain uses TRBV12-5 with TRBJ1-4; 9 bases are a match to TRBD1. V lost 6 bases, J lost 10 bases, and 9 bases stayed unmatched. The CDR3 consists of 14 residues. Germline values: CDR1 LGHNT, CDR2 FRNRAP. The CDR3, as DNA: TGTGCTAGTGGGCCTCGGGACAGGGAAACAAAACTGTTTTTT. Protein sequence: CASGPRDRETKLFF.

This CDR3 is CASTSSGRFQETQYF. The CDR3 coding sequence is TGTGCCAGCACCTCTTCGGGACGGTTCCAAGAGACCCAGTACTTC. The chain couples TRBV25-1 to TRBJ2-5; perhaps D is TRBD1 or TRBD2 (5 bases each). In germline, CDR1 is MGHDK, CDR2 SYGVNS. The CDR3 has 15 residues. The ends were cut back, 7 bases at V and 1 base at J, with 16 bases in the middle.

This chain joins TRBV5-6 and TRBJ1-4, with a possible D match to TRBD1 (5 bases). Looked up from germline, CDR1 is SGHDT and CDR2 is YYEEEE. Trimming stripped 4 bases from V and 6 bases from J, with 16 bases between. The CDR3 consists of 15 residues. In DNA form, the CDR3 reads TGTGCCAGCAGCCCCAATGGAGGGACGGATGAAAAACTGTTTTTT. Amino acid sequence: CASSPNGGTDEKLFF. The entire variable domain, with the rest obtained from reference TRBV5-6 and TRBJ1-4, is as follows: DAGVTQSPTHLIKTRGQQVTLRCSPKSGHDTVSWYQQALGQGPQFIFQYYEEEERQRGNFPDRFSGHQFPNYSSELNVNALLLGDSALYLCASSPNGGTDEKLFFGSGTQLSVL.

The CDR3 bases are TGTGCCAGCAGTTACCCCTCACTGGAGGGGGAGCAGTACTTC. It translates to CASSYPSLEGEQYF. The chain uses TRBV6-5 and TRBJ2-7; perhaps TRBD2 as D (6 bases). V dropped 2 bases and J dropped 7 bases, with 15 bases sitting between them. Germline CDR1 and CDR2: MNHEY and SVGAGI. The CDR3 runs 14 residues.

The genes are TRBV5-4 and TRBJ2-7, with D possibly being TRBD1 (5 bases). In germline, CDR1 is SGHNT, CDR2 YYREEE (reference sequence). This CDR3 has 15 residues. V was pared by 0 bases and J by 1 base, with 11 bases between. The CDR3 DNA reads as TGTGCCAGCAGCTTGGCCGGCAGGGAATCCTACGAGCAGTACTTC. It translates to CASSLAGRESYEQYF.

This chain links TRBV5-6 with TRBJ1-2, with D hard to call. Germline values: CDR1 SGHDT, CDR2 YYEEEE. Trimming left V 2 bases short and J 3 bases short, with 14 bases between. The CDR3 length is 15 residues. CDR3 amino acids: CASSLRASPYYGYTF. The CDR3 DNA reads as TGTGCCAGCAGCTTACGGGCTTCTCCTTACTATGGCTACACCTTC.